Included here is one TCR beta chain sequence, with context. These data belong to a study of early T cells in non-severe SARS-CoV-2 infection. The CDR3 is 13 amino acids. V lost 2 bases to trimming and J lost 9 bases; unmatched junction nucleotides: 3. MiXCR was run by TCRdb on the 5' RACE reads, yielding one entry per CDR3 protein. The sample lists over 25,000 distinct CDR3 sequences, about 9.5% occurring once. Sequencing used whole blood. This TCR derives from an adult who was a healthcare worker with PCR-confirmed SARS-CoV-2 infection or an uninfected control (not recorded which). V usage is TRBV12-3 or TRBV12-4 and J usage is TRBJ1-5; 8 nucleotides agree with TRBD1. CDR3 DNA: TGTGCCAGCAGTTTAAGTACAGGGGGGCCCCAGCATTTT. This translates into CASSLSTGGPQHF.